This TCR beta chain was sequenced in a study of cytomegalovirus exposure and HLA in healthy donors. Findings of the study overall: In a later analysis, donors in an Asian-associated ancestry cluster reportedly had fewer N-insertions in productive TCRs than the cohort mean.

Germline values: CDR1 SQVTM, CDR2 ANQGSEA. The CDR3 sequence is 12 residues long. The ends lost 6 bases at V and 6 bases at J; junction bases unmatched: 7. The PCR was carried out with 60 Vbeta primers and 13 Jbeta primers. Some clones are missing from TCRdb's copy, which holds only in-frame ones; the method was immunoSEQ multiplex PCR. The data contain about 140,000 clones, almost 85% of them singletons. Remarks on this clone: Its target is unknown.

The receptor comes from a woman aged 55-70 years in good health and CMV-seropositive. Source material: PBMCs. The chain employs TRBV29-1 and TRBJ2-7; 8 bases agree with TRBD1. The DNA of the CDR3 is TGCAGCGTGGGACAGGACGTGCGCGAGCAGTACTTC. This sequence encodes CSVGQDVREQYF.